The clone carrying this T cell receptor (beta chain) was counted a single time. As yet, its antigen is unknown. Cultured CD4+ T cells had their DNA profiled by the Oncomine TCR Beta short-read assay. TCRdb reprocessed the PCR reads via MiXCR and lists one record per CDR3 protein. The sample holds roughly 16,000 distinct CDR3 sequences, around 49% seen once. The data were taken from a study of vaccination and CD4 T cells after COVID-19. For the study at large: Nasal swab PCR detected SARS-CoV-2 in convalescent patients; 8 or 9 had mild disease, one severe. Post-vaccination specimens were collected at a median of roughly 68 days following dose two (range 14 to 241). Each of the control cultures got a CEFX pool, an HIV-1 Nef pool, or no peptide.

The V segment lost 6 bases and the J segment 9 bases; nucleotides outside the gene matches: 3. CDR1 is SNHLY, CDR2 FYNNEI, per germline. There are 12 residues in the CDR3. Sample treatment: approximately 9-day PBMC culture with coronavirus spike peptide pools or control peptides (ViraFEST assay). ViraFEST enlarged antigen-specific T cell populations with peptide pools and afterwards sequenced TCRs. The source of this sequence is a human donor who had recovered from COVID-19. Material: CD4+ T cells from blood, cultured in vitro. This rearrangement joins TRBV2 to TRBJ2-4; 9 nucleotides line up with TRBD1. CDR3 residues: CASRGQGGIQYF. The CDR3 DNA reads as TGTGCCAGCAGGGGACAGGGAGGCATTCAGTACTTC. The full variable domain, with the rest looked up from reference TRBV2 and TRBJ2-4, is EPEVTQTPSHQVTQMGQEVILRCVPISNHLYFYWYRQILGQKVEFLVSFYNNEISEKSEIFDDQFSVERPDGSNFTLKIRSTKLEDSAMYFCASRGQGGIQYFGAGTRLSVL.